These 30 T cell receptor beta chains were all obtained from the same sample, sequenced in a study of cytomegalovirus exposure and HLA in healthy donors. In the PCR, 60 Vbeta and 13 Jbeta primers were used. Clones were read by immunoSEQ multiplex PCR, and TCRdb kept only the in-frame ones, dropping some. The sample includes approximately 90,000 clones, roughly 80% of them seen just once. Sequencing was done on a sample of PBMCs. The receptors shown here come from a man aged 25 to 40 in good health and CMV-seronegative.

The chain joins TRBV7-8 to TRBJ2-1, with 9 nucleotides matching TRBD2. Unmatched junction bases numbered 14, after V lost 1 base and J lost 7 bases. CDR3 length: 18 residues. Per germline, CDR1 SGHVS and CDR2 FQNEAQ. CDR3 amino acids: CASSLGLAGKRLENEQFF. The CDR3 nucleotides read TGTGCCAGCAGCTTAGGGCTAGCGGGAAAGCGCCTTGAGAATGAGCAGTTCTTC. Using reference TRBV7-8 and TRBJ2-1 for the parts outside the CDR3, the full variable domain is GAGVSQSPRYKVAKRGQDVALRCDPISGHVSLFWYQQALGQGPEFLTYFQNEAQLDKSGLPSDRFFAERPEGSVSTLKIQRTQQEDSAVYLCASSLGLAGKRLENEQFFGPGTRLTVL.

This clone turned up a few times. The chain carries TRBV7-9 and TRBJ2-5; 14 bases fit TRBD2. The end of the DNA fits TRBJ2-7 better, so the J call may be wrong. This CDR3 has 17 residues. The germline gives CDR1 SEHNR, CDR2 FQNEAQ (reference sequence). In DNA, the CDR3 is TGTGCCAGCAGCGCCTGGGGGACTAGCGGGAGTGCTTACGAGCAGTACTTC. Its translation: CASSAWGTSGSAYEQYF.

Of note for this clone: Its ends do not fully match the called genes, so a read error is possible. CDR3 loop: CASNIGATRTDTQYF. The DNA of the CDR3 is TGTGCCAGTAATATAGGGGCTACACGCACAGATACGCAGTATTTT. The chain couples TRBV19 to TRBJ2-3; TRBD1 is a possible D gene (5 bases). Germline V gene lookup returns CDR1 LNHDA and CDR2 SQIVND (reference sequence). CDR3 size: 15 residues.

The chain joins TRBV21-1 to TRBJ1-2; the D call TRBD1 from the table was never checked on the DNA. TRBV21-1 is termed a pseudogene. CDR3 length: 14 residues. CDR3 coding DNA: TGTGCCAGCAGCAAAGTAGGGAACAGGGGCGGCTACACCTTC. It encodes CASSKVGNRGGYTF.

The chain links TRBV5-1 to TRBJ2-2; TRBD1 agrees at 7 bases. CDR1 is SGHRS and CDR2 is YFSETQ in the germline V gene. V lost 4 bases to trimming and J lost 2 bases; unmatched junction nucleotides: 14. The CDR3 totals 18 residues. The CDR3, as DNA: TGCGCCAGCAGCCTCCCCTCCGCCGGGACAGCAAACACCGGGGAGCTGTTTTTT. This codes for CASSLPSAGTANTGELFF. Full variable domain (remainder filled in from reference TRBV5-1 and TRBJ2-2): KAGVTQTPRYLIKTRGQQVTLSCSPISGHRSVSWYQQTPGQGLQFLFEYFSETQRNKGNFPGRFSGRQFSNSRSEMNVSTLELGDSALYLCASSLPSAGTANTGELFFGEGSRLTVL.

This clone was counted a single time. This rearrangement joins TRBV5-4 to TRBJ2-2; D ambiguous. V was pared by 0 bases and J by 8 bases, with 5 bases between. Germline CDR1 is SGHNT and CDR2 is YYREEE (reference sequence). This CDR3 contains 12 residues. The CDR3 region is CASSLVAGELFF. The CDR3 DNA sequence: TGTGCCAGCAGCTTGGTGGCAGGGGAGCTGTTTTTT.

This chain links TRBV19 with TRBJ2-6; TRBD1 is a possible D gene (6 bases). Germline CDR1 and CDR2: LNHDA and SQIVND (reference sequence). Trimming removed 6 bases at V and 0 bases at J, with 9 bases between. The CDR3 consists of 15 residues. The CDR3 region has the DNA TGTGCCAGTAGGGGGGCCCCCTCTGGGGCCAACGTCCTGACTTTC. It is translated as CASRGAPSGANVLTF.

The chain joins TRBV6-5 to TRBJ2-7, with D possibly being TRBD2 (5 bases). Deletions cut 0 bases from V and 7 bases from J, with 16 bases between. The CDR3 extends over 15 amino acids. Per the germline V gene, CDR1 is MNHEY and CDR2 is SVGAGI. CDR3 region: CASSYSGMTSWEQYF. The CDR3 bases are TGTGCCAGCAGTTACTCCGGGATGACCTCATGGGAGCAGTACTTC.

The chain carries TRBV6-5 and TRBJ2-7; D is perhaps TRBD2 (6 bases). The germline gives CDR1 MNHEY, CDR2 SVGAGI. This CDR3 contains 15 residues. V lost 0 bases and J lost 3, with 12 bases in between. The CDR3 bases are TGTGCCAGCAGTTACTCGAAAGCCGGGAGCTACGAGCAGTACTTC. Its protein product is CASSYSKAGSYEQYF.

V and J are TRBV5-1 and TRBJ2-1; 11 nucleotides align to TRBD2. The length of the CDR3 is 15 residues. The V segment lost 0 bases and the J segment 5 bases; nucleotides outside the gene matches: 1. Germline V gives CDR1 SGHRS, CDR2 YFSETQ. The CDR3 region has the DNA TGCGCCAGCAGCTTGGCTAGCGGGAGGCACAATGAGCAGTTCTTC. It specifies CASSLASGRHNEQFF.

The gene calls are TRBV13 and TRBJ2-7, with 8 bases matching TRBD1. Germline V gene lookup returns CDR1 PRHDT and CDR2 FYEKMQ (reference sequence). This CDR3 is built from 16 residues. V lost 3 bases to trimming and J lost 0 bases; unmatched junction nucleotides: 7. The CDR3 here is CASSFPNGQGSYEQYF. As DNA, the CDR3 is TGTGCCAGCAGCTTTCCCAACGGACAGGGCTCCTACGAGCAGTACTTC.

J is TRBJ2-3 and V is TRBV19; 11 bases line up with TRBD1. From germline, CDR1 is LNHDA and CDR2 SQIVND (reference sequence). The CDR3 is made up of 15 amino acids. V lost 7 bases and J lost 3; bases outside the gene matches: 6. This chain's CDR3 is CASKGQGALTDTQYF. In nucleotides, the CDR3 is TGTGCCAGTAAAGGACAGGGGGCGTTAACAGATACGCAGTATTTT.

The chain links TRBV29-1 to TRBJ1-2, with D possibly matching TRBD1 (6 bases). The germline CDR1 and CDR2 sequences are SQVTM and ANQGSEA. The CDR3 loop spans 12 amino acids. V shed 7 bases and J shed 4 bases, with 13 bases lying between them. CDR3: CSADTGSYGYTF. The DNA for the CDR3 is TGCAGCGCGGATACAGGGTCCTATGGCTACACCTTC.

The V call is TRBV7-9, the J call TRBJ2-7, with TRBD1 matching over 8 bases. V gave up 4 bases and J gave up 5 bases; unmatched junction bases: 7. The germline CDR1 and CDR2 sequences are SEHNR and FQNEAQ (reference sequence). This CDR3 comprises 14 residues. The CDR3 nucleotides read TGTGCCAGCAGCTCCCGGGACAGGAGGGACGAGCAGTACTTC. Its protein product is CASSSRDRRDEQYF. The variable domain in full, with the rest retrieved from reference TRBV7-9 and TRBJ2-7, is DTGVSQNPRHKITKRGQNVTFRCDPISEHNRLYWYRQTLGQGPEFLTYFQNEAQLEKSRLLSDRFSAERPKGSFSTLEIQRTEQGDSAMYLCASSSRDRRDEQYFGPGTRLTVT.

The chain is built from TRBV6-1 and TRBJ2-7; D possibly corresponds to TRBD2 (6 bases). Per germline, CDR1 MNHNS and CDR2 SASEGT. Deletions cut 0 bases from V and 4 bases from J, with 10 bases between. The CDR3 extends over 14 amino acids. CDR3 bases: TGTGCCAGCAGTGAAGCGGAGGGCAGGTACGAGCAGTACTTC. It specifies CASSEAEGRYEQYF.

This chain uses TRBV7-2 with TRBJ2-3; D remains ambiguous. V lost 3 bases and J 5 bases, leaving 3 bases between the germline ends. This CDR3 is built from 11 residues. The germline V gene has CDR1 SGHTA and CDR2 FQGNSA. In nucleotides, the CDR3 is TGTGCCAGCAGCTTTCTAGATACGCAGTATTTT. Protein product: CASSFLDTQYF.

The J gene is TRBJ2-7, the V gene TRBV2, with a tentative D call TRBD1 (5 bases). This CDR3 spans 12 amino acids. Trimming took off 3 bases at V and 7 bases at J, with 10 bases between the two ends. The germline V gene encodes CDR1 SNHLY and CDR2 FYNNEI. The CDR3 protein is CASSDPGQEQYF. The CDR3 nucleotides read TGTGCCAGCAGTGATCCAGGACAAGAGCAGTACTTC. The whole variable domain, filled in from reference TRBV2 and TRBJ2-7, reads EPEVTQTPSHQVTQMGQEVILRCVPISNHLYFYWYRQILGQKVEFLVSFYNNEISEKSEIFDDQFSVERPDGSNFTLKIRSTKLEDSAMYFCASSDPGQEQYFGPGTRLTVT.

The gene calls are TRBV6-1 and TRBJ1-4; D not certain. Germline V CDR1 and CDR2: MNHNS, SASEGT. The CDR3 loop spans 16 amino acids. V was clipped by 0 bases and J by 4 bases, with 12 bases between them. The CDR3 DNA reads TGTGCCAGCAGTGAAGCTTGGGCATCTCATAATGAAAAACTGTTTTTT. Amino acid sequence: CASSEAWASHNEKLFF.

The chain combines TRBV7-2 with TRBJ2-1, with 9 bases fitting TRBD2. The CDR3 spans 15 residues. Germline V gene sequence: CDR1 SGHTA, CDR2 FQGNSA. Trimming removed 8 bases from V and 2 bases from J; junction bases left unmatched: 7. The chain's CDR3 is CASDQSGRPYNEQFF. CDR3 bases: TGTGCCAGCGACCAAAGCGGGAGGCCCTACAATGAGCAGTTCTTC.

V usage is TRBV7-9 and J usage is TRBJ2-7; possible D gene TRBD2, 6 bases. CDR3 length equals 12 residues. The germline gives CDR1 SEHNR, CDR2 FQNEAQ (reference sequence). The V end lost 5 bases, the J end lost 4 bases, and 9 bases lay between the germline ends. The CDR3 sequence: CASSPGEYEQYF. The CDR3 DNA reads as TGTGCCAGCAGCCCGGGGGAGTACGAGCAGTACTTC. Drawing the rest from reference TRBV7-9 and TRBJ2-7, the complete variable domain is DTGVSQNPRHKITKRGQNVTFRCDPISEHNRLYWYRQTLGQGPEFLTYFQNEAQLEKSRLLSDRFSAERPKGSFSTLEIQRTEQGDSAMYLCASSPGEYEQYFGPGTRLTVT.

The chain employs TRBV5-5 and TRBJ2-7; 7 bases agree with TRBD1. With V trimmed by 5 bases and J by 0 bases, 5 bases remained unmatched. This CDR3 comprises 14 residues. Germline CDR1 reads SGHKS; CDR2 reads YYEKEE (reference sequence). The CDR3 DNA reads as TGTGCCAGCAGACCGGGACAGAGCTCCTACGAGCAGTACTTC. Its protein is CASRPGQSSYEQYF.

J is TRBJ1-1 and V is TRBV5-4; possible D gene TRBD1, 6 bases. The CDR3 length is 14 residues. CDR1 and CDR2 (germline): SGHNT, YYREEE (reference sequence). V was clipped by 4 bases and J by 1 base, with 11 bases between them. The CDR3: CASSHRDSNTEAFF. In DNA, the CDR3 is TGTGCCAGCAGCCACAGGGATTCGAACACTGAAGCTTTCTTT.

J is TRBJ1-2 and V is TRBV25-1; D is unclear. The V end lost 4 bases, the J end lost 3 bases, and 12 bases lay between the germline ends. This CDR3 contains 14 residues. Germline assignment: CDR1 MGHDK and CDR2 SYGVNS. The CDR3 nucleotides read TGTGCCAGCAGTGCTGGAGAGGGATACTATGGCTACACCTTC. Its protein is CASSAGEGYYGYTF.

This chain links TRBV28 with TRBJ1-5; D ambiguous. This CDR3 is built from 12 residues. Germline V gene lookup returns CDR1 MDHEN and CDR2 SYDVKM. Between the trimmed V and J ends, which lost 5 bases and 5 bases, there was a span of 7 bases. Written as DNA, the CDR3 is TGTGCCAGCAGTCTATCTTATCAGCCCCAGCATTTT. Translated: CASSLSYQPQHF.

This clone turned up a few times. The chain employs TRBV7-8 and TRBJ2-3; D call uncertain. This CDR3 contains 15 residues. Germline V gene sequence: CDR1 SGHVS, CDR2 FQNEAQ. Deletions cut 3 bases from V and 0 bases from J, with 10 bases between. The CDR3 region is CASSLIHLSTDTQYF. In nucleotides, the CDR3 is TGTGCCAGCAGCTTGATACATCTGAGCACAGATACGCAGTATTTT.

V and J are TRBV29-1 and TRBJ1-1; D uncertain. Germline V gene data show CDR1 as SQVTM and CDR2 as ANQGSEA. The CDR3 totals 13 residues. Trimming took 1 base from V and 4 from J, leaving 10 bases between them. Here the CDR3 reads CSVEGAWATEAFF. CDR3 bases: TGCAGCGTTGAAGGCGCTTGGGCCACTGAAGCTTTCTTT.

The V gene is TRBV4-2, the J gene TRBJ2-2, with 10 positions matching TRBD1. This CDR3 spans 20 amino acids. The V and J ends lost 2 bases and 0 bases, in that order; junction bases with no gene match: 12. CDR1 is LGHNA, CDR2 YNFKEQ, per germline. CDR3 sequence (DNA): TGTGCCAGCAGCCAATTGTCCGGGACAGGGGCCTCAGCGAACACCGGGGAGCTGTTTTTT. Protein product: CASSQLSGTGASANTGELFF.

V gene TRBV11-3 combines with J gene TRBJ2-1; 10 bases are a match to TRBD1. CDR3 length: 14 residues. The V gene's germline CDR1 is SGHNT and CDR2 YENEEA. V was pared by 6 bases and J by 8 bases, with 7 bases of the junction left unmatched. This chain's CDR3 is CASRSGTGVDEQFF. The CDR3 DNA reads as TGTGCCAGCAGGTCCGGGACAGGGGTGGATGAGCAGTTCTTC.

This sequence joins TRBV28 and TRBJ1-5; TRBD1 might be the D (6 bases). CDR1 MDHEN and CDR2 SYDVKM come from the germline V gene. CDR3 size: 13 residues. Between the trimmed V and J ends, which lost 6 bases and 6 bases, there was a span of 12 bases. The CDR3 loop is CASSMTGGQPQHF. The CDR3 nucleotides are TGTGCCAGCAGCATGACAGGAGGTCAGCCCCAGCATTTT.

This clone was counted between two and nine times. The chain employs TRBV7-2 and TRBJ2-7; D is uncertain. Germline lookup yields CDR1 SGHTA and CDR2 FQGNSA. The CDR3 runs 13 residues. V gave up 4 bases and J gave up 0 bases, with 7 bases separating them. The CDR3 protein is CASSSAGSYEQYF. In nucleotides, the CDR3 is TGTGCCAGCAGCTCTGCAGGCTCCTACGAGCAGTACTTC.